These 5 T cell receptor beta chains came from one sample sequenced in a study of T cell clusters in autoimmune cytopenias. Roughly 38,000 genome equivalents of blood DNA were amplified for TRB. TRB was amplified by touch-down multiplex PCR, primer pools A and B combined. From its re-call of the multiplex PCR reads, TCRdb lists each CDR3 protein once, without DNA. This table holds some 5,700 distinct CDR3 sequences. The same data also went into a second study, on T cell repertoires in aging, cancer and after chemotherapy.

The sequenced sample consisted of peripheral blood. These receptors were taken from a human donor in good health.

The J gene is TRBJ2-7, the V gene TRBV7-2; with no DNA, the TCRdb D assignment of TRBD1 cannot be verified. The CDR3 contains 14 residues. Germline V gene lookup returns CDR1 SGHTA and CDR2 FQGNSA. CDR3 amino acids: CASSLAGGGYEQYF.

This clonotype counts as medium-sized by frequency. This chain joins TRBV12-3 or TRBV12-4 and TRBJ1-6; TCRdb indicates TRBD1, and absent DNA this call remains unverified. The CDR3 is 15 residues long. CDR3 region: CASSLGDRGDSPLHF.

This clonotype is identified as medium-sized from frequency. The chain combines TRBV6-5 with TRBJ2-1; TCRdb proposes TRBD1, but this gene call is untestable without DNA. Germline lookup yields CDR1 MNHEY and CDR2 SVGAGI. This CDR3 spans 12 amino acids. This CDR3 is CASRSTGGDQFF.

The CDR3 sequence: CASSLSGTRGFGYTF. The genes are TRBV7-2 and TRBJ1-2; TCRdb indicates TRBD1, and absent DNA this call remains unverified. This CDR3 has 15 residues. Germline V CDR1 and CDR2: SGHTA, FQGNSA.

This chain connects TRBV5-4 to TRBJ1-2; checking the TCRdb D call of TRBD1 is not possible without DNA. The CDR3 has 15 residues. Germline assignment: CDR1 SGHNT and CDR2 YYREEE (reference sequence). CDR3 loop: CASSLQGAAPYGYTF.